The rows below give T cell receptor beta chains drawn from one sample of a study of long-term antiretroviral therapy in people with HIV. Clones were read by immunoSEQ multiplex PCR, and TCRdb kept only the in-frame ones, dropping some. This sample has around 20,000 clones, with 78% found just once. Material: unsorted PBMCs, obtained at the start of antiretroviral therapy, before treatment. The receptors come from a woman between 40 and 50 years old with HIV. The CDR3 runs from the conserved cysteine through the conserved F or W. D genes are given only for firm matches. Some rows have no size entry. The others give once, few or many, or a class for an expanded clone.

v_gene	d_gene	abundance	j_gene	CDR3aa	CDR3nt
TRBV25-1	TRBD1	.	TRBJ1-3	CASSRTGTGNTIYF	TGTGCCAGCAGCCGGACAGGGACTGGAAACACCATATATTTT
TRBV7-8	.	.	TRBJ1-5	CASSLGGGSQPQHF	TGTGCCAGCAGCTTAGGGGGGGGCAGTCAGCCCCAGCATTTT
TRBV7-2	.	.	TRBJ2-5	CASSHALPQGEETQYF	TGTGCCAGCAGCCATGCTCTTCCACAGGGTGAAGAGACCCAGTACTTC
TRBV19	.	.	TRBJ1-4	CASSIDRHNEKLFF	TGTGCCAGTAGTATAGACAGGCATAATGAAAAACTGTTTTTT
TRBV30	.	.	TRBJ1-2	CAWSAGLGGYYGYTF	TGTGCCTGGAGTGCGGGGTTAGGGGGGTACTATGGCTACACCTTC
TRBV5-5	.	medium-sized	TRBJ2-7	CASSLYDDEQYF	TGTGCCAGCAGCTTGTATGATGACGAGCAGTACTTC
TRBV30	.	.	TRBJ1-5	CAWSSGGGTGPNQPQHF	TGTGCCTGGAGTTCGGGCGGGGGGACTGGACCCAATCAGCCCCAGCATTTT
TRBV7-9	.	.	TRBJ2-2	CASSLEGSNIPGELFF	TGTGCCAGCAGCTTAGAAGGCAGTAATATTCCCGGGGAGCTGTTTTTT
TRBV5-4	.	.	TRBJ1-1	CASRSGTDYYEAFF	TGTGCCAGCAGGTCCGGGACGGACTACTATGAAGCTTTCTTT
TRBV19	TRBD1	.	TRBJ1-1	CASSHSDRGDTEAFF	TGTGCCAGTAGTCACTCTGACAGGGGGGACACTGAAGCTTTCTTT
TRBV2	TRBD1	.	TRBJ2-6	CASSYTGVGDGANVLTF	TGTGCCAGCAGCTATACAGGGGTAGGGGATGGGGCCAACGTCCTGACTTTC
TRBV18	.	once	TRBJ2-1	CASSPPTGHYNEQFF	TGTGCCAGCTCACCACCGACGGGACATTACAATGAGCAGTTCTTC
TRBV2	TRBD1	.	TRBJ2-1	CASSPTGGGYNEQFF	TGTGCCAGCAGCCCGACAGGGGGCGGCTACAATGAGCAGTTCTTC
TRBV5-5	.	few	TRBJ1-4	CASSRGYILGASNEKLFF	TGTGCCAGCAGCCGGGGGTACATTCTGGGGGCTTCTAATGAAAAACTGTTTTTT
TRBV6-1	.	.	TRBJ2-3	CASSEVPRTDTQYF	TGTGCCAGCAGTGAAGTTCCCAGGACAGATACGCAGTATTTT
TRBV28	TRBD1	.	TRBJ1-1	CASRTAGTGVPEAFF	TGTGCCAGCAGGACTGCCGGCACAGGGGTCCCTGAAGCTTTCTTT
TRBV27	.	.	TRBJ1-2	CASSLIRDPKWGYTF	TGTGCCAGCAGTCTCATCCGGGACCCTAAATGGGGCTACACCTTC
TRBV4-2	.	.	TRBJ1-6	CASSQDGEGWGPLHF	TGTGCCAGCAGCCAAGATGGCGAGGGGTGGGGGCCCCTCCACTTT
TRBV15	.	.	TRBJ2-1	CATSGYREVNEQFF	TGTGCCACCAGCGGATACAGGGAGGTCAATGAGCAGTTCTTC
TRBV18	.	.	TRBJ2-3	CASSPQSTDTQYF	TGTGCCAGCTCACCCCAGAGCACAGATACGCAGTATTTT
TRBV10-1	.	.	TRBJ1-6	CASSWGSCYNSPLHF	TGCGCCAGCAGTTGGGGGTCTTGCTATAATTCACCCCTCCACTTT
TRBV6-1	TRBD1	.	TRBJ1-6	CASSDVPGQNSPLHF	TGTGCCAGCAGTGATGTACCGGGACAGAATTCACCCCTCCACTTT
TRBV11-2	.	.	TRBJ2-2	CASSLRVVTGELFF	TGTGCCAGCAGCTTAAGGGTGGTCACCGGGGAGCTGTTTTTT
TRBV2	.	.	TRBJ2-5	CASRAWDGRRETQYF	TGTGCCAGCAGGGCCTGGGACGGCCGGCGAGAGACCCAGTACTTC
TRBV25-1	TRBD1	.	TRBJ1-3	CASSALVGDSSGNTIYF	TGTGCCAGCAGTGCCCTCGTCGGGGACAGCTCTGGAAACACCATATATTTT
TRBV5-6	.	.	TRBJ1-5	CASSSRDGVKPQHF	TGTGCCAGCAGCTCCCGCGACGGGGTCAAGCCCCAGCATTTT
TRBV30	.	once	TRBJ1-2	CAWSVMGNGYGYTF	TGTGCCTGGAGTGTTATGGGCAATGGCTATGGCTACACCTTC
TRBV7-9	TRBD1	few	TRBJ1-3	CASSILPGQGFGNTIYF	TGTGCCAGCAGCATCCTTCCGGGACAGGGGTTTGGAAACACCATATATTTT
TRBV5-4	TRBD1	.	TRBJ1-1	CASSLAGQGNTEAFF	TGTGCCAGCAGCTTGGCGGGACAGGGGAACACTGAAGCTTTCTTT
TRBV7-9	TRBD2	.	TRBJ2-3	CASSFRLAGVTDTQYF	TGTGCCAGCAGCTTCCGACTAGCGGGGGTCACAGATACGCAGTATTTT
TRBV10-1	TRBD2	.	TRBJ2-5	CASPRGGPGAQYF	TGCGCCAGCCCTCGGGGGGGTCCGGGGGCCCAGTACTTC
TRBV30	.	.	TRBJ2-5	CAWSRGLGEETQYF	TGTGCCTGGAGTCGGGGTCTAGGGGAAGAGACCCAGTACTTC
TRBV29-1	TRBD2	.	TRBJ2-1	CSVEEGRGGIEEQFF	TGCAGCGTTGAAGAGGGGAGGGGAGGCATTGAGGAACAGTTCTTC
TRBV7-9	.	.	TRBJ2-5	CASSLGTGGPEETQYF	TGTGCCAGCAGCTTAGGGACGGGGGGCCCGGAGGAGACCCAGTACTTC
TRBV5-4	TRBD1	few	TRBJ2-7	CASRSGQEYYEQYF	TGTGCCAGCAGATCGGGACAGGAGTACTACGAGCAGTACTTC
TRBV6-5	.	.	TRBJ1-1	CASRGRDTEAFF	TGTGCCAGTAGGGGGAGGGACACTGAAGCTTTCTTT
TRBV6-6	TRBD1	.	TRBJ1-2	CASSGGQGPSNYGYTF	TGTGCCAGCAGTGGTGGACAGGGCCCTTCTAACTATGGCTACACCTTC
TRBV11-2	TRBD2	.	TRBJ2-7	CASSLVIKRRGGSYEQYF	TGTGCCAGCAGCTTAGTGATCAAACGGCGGGGGGGTTCCTACGAGCAGTACTTC
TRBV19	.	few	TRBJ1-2	CASSIGWRGYTF	TGTGCCAGTAGTATCGGGTGGAGGGGCTACACCTTC
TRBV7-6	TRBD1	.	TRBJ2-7	CASSLFGTGNNEQYF	TGTGCCAGCAGCTTATTCGGGACAGGGAATAACGAGCAGTACTTC
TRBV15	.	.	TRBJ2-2	CATSRDLHSYTGELFF	TGTGCCACCAGCAGAGATCTGCACAGTTACACCGGGGAGCTGTTTTTT
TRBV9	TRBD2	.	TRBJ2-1	CASSVGNSGVSSYNEQFF	TGTGCCAGCAGCGTAGGCAATAGCGGGGTAAGCTCCTACAATGAGCAGTTCTTC
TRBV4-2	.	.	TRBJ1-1	CASSPGESRNTEAFF	TGTGCCAGCAGCCCTGGGGAAAGTAGGAACACTGAAGCTTTCTTT
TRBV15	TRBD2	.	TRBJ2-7	CATSRAPPLLAGAPYEQYF	TGTGCCACCAGCAGGGCTCCCCCTCTACTAGCGGGGGCCCCCTACGAGCAGTACTTC
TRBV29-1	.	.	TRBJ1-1	CSVRIQTNTEAFF	TGCAGCGTCAGAATACAAACGAACACTGAAGCTTTCTTT
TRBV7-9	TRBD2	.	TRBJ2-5	CASSLTSGVKETQYF	TGTGCCAGCAGCTTGACTAGCGGGGTCAAAGAGACCCAGTACTTC
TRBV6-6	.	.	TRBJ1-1	CASSAGAEAFF	TGTGCCAGCAGTGCGGGGGCTGAAGCTTTCTTT
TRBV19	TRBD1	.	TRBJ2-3	CASSIVAQGATDTQYF	TGTGCCAGTAGTATAGTAGCACAGGGGGCCACAGATACGCAGTATTTT
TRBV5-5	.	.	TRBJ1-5	CASSYSNQPQHF	TGTGCCAGCAGTTATAGCAATCAGCCCCAGCATTTT
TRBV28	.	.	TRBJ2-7	CASRGTVNEQYF	TGTGCCAGCAGGGGTACAGTGAACGAGCAGTACTTC
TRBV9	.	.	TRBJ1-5	CASSVSPSSNQPQHF	TGTGCCAGCAGCGTCAGTCCCAGTAGCAATCAGCCCCAGCATTTT
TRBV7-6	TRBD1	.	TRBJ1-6	CASSTRDSILGSPLHF	TGTGCCAGCAGCACAAGGGACAGCATCTTGGGTTCACCCCTCCACTTT